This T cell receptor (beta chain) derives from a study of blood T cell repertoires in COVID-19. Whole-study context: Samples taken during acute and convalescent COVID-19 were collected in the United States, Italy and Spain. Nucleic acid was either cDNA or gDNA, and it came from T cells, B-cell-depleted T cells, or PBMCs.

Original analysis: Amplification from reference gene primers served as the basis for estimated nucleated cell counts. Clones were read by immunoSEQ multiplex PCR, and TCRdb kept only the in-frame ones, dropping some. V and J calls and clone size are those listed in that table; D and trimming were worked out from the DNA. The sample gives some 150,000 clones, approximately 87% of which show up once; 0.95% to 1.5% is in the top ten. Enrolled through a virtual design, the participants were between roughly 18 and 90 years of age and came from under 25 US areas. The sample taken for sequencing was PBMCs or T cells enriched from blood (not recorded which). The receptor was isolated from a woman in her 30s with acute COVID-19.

The CDR3 loop is CASSLNGVSGREAFF. The DNA of the CDR3 is TGTGCCAGCAGTTTAAATGGAGTGTCGGGTCGGGAAGCTTTCTTT. The gene calls are TRBV28 and TRBJ1-1; D gene uncertain. The V gene's germline CDR1 is MDHEN and CDR2 SYDVKM. V lost 2 bases and J 8 bases, leaving 18 bases between the germline ends. The CDR3 extends over 15 amino acids.